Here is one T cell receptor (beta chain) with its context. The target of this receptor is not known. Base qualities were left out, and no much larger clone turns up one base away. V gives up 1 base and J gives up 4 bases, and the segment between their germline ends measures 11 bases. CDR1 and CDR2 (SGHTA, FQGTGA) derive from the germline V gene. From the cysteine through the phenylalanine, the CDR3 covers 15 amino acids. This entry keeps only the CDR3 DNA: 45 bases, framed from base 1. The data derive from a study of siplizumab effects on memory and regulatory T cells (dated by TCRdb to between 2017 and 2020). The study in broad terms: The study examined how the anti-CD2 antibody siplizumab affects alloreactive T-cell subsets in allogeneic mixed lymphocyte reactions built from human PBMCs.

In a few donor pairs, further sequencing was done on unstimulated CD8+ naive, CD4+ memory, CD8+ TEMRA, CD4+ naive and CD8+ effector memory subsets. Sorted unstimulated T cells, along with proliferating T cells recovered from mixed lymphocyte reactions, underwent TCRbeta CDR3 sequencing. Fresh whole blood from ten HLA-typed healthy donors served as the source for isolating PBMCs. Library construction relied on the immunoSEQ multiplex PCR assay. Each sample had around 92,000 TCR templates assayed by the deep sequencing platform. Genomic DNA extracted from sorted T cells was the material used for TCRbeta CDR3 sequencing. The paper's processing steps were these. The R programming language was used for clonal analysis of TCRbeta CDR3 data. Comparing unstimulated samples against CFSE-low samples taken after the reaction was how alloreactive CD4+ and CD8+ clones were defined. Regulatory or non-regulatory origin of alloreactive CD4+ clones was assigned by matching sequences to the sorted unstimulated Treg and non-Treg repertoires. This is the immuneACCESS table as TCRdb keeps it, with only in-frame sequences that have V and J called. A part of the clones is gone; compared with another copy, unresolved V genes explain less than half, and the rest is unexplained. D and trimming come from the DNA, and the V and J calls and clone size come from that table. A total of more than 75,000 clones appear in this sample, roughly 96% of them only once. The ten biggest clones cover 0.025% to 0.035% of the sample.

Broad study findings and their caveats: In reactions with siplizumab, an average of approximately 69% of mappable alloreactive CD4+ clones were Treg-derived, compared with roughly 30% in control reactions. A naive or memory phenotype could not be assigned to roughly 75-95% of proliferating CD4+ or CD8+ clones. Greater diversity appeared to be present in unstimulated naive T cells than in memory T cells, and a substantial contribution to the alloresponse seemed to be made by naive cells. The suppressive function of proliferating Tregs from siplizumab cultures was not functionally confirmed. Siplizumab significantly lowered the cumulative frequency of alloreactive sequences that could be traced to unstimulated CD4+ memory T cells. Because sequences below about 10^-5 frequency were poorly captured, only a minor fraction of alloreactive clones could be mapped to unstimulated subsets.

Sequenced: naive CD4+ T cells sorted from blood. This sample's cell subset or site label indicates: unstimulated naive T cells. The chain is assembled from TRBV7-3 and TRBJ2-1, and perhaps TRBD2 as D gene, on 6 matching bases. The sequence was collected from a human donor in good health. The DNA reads TGTGCCAGCAGCTTAATGTCTAGCGTTTACAATGAGCAGTTCTTC. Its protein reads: CASSLMSSVYNEQFF.